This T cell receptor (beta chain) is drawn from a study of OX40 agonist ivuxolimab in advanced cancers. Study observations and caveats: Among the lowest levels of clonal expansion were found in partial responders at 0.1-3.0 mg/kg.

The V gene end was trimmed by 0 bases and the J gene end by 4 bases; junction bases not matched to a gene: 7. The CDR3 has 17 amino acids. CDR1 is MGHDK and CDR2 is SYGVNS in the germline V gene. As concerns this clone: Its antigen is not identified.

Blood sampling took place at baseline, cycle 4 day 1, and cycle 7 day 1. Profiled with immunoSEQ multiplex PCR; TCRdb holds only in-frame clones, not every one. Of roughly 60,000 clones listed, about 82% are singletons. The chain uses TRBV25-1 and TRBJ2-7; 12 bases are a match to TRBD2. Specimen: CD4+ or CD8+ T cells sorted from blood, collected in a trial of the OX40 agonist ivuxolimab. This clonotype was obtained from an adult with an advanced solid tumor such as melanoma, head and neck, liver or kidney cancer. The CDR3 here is CASSEYPGLAGGYEQYF. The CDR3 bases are TGTGCCAGCAGTGAATACCCCGGTCTAGCGGGGGGGTACGAGCAGTACTTC.